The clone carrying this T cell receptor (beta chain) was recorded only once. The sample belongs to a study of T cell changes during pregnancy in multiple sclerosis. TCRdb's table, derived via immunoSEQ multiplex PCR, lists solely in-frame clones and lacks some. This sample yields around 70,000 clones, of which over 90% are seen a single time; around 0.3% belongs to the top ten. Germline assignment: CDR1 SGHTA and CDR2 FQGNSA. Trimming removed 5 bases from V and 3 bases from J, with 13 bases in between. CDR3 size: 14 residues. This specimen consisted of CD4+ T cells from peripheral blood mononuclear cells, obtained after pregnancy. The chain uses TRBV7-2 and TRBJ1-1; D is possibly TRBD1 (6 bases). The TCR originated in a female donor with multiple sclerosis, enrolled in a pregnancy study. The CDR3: CASSQQGGHTEAFF. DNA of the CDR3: TGTGCCAGCAGCCAACAGGGTGGCCACACTGAAGCTTTCTTT. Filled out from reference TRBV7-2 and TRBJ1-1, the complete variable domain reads GAGVSQSPSNKVTEKGKDVELRCDPISGHTALYWYRQSLGQGLEFLIYFQGNSAPDKSGLPSDRFSAERTGGSVSTLTIQRTQQEDSAVYLCASSQQGGHTEAFFGQGTRLTVV.